This passage covers 31 T cell receptor beta chains from one sample sequenced in a study of glioma-infiltrating T cells after dendritic cell vaccination. The method was immunoSEQ multiplex PCR; TCRdb's version includes in-frame clones alone and lacks a portion of them. Of roughly 47,000 clones in the sample, approximately 85% were seen once. The input for sequencing was blood, taken before dendritic cell vaccination. These receptors came from a human donor with glioblastoma.

This chain links TRBV7-9 with TRBJ1-2; 9 nucleotides match TRBD1. The CDR3 consists of 14 residues. In germline, CDR1 is SEHNR, CDR2 FQNEAQ (reference sequence). The trim removed 6 bases at V and 7 bases at J, leaving 9 bases unmatched. CDR3 DNA sequence: TGTGCCAGCAGACTTGACAGGGGGGTCGGTGGCTACACCTTC. Translation gives CASRLDRGVGGYTF.

The gene calls are TRBV5-4 and TRBJ1-2; 8 bases fit TRBD1. With 4 bases clipped from V and 4 bases from J, the junction kept 9 bases outside the gene matches. There are 15 residues in the CDR3. Per the germline V gene, CDR1 is SGHNT and CDR2 is YYREEE (reference sequence). In nucleotides, the CDR3 is TGTGCCAGCAGCCTCCAGGACAGGGCGGGCTATGGCTACACCTTC. Amino acid sequence: CASSLQDRAGYGYTF.

This chain uses TRBV6-5 with TRBJ1-1; D gene uncertain. Trimming left V 0 bases short and J 3 bases short, with 11 bases between. Germline assignment: CDR1 MNHEY and CDR2 SVGAGI. The CDR3 is made up of 15 amino acids. CDR3 in DNA: TGTGCCAGCAGTTACTCGAATGTGGGAGACACTGAAGCTTTCTTT. Translating gives CASSYSNVGDTEAFF.

The gene calls are TRBV5-6 and TRBJ1-5; D is ambiguous. This CDR3 region has 12 residues. The germline V gene encodes CDR1 SGHDT and CDR2 YYEEEE. The germline V and J ends were trimmed by 3 bases and 4 bases, with 5 bases remaining between them. This CDR3 is CASSSYNQPQHF. CDR3 nucleotide sequence: TGTGCCAGCAGCTCTTATAATCAGCCCCAGCATTTT.

This clone has just one count. The chain combines TRBV5-4 with TRBJ1-3, with 9 bases lining up with TRBD1. This CDR3 comprises 15 residues. The germline V gene has CDR1 SGHNT and CDR2 YYREEE (reference sequence). The J segment lost 2 bases and the V segment lost 2 bases, leaving 2 bases of the junction unmatched. CDR3 loop: CASSLTGGPGNTIYF. In DNA, the CDR3 is TGTGCCAGCAGCTTAACAGGGGGCCCTGGAAACACCATATATTTT.

This chain joins TRBV27 and TRBJ2-1; D is possibly TRBD2 (6 bases). Germline values: CDR1 MNHEY, CDR2 SMNVEV (reference sequence). The germline V and J ends were trimmed by 4 bases and 0 bases, with 13 bases remaining between them. This CDR3 is built from 16 residues. The CDR3 region is CASSSPGGASYNEQFF. Here the CDR3 DNA reads TGTGCCAGCAGTTCCCCTGGCGGGGCCTCCTACAATGAGCAGTTCTTC.

The chain uses TRBV9 and TRBJ1-4; a weak D match, TRBD1 (5 bases). This CDR3 has 13 amino acids. With 4 bases removed from V and 8 bases from J, the gap between germline ends came to 12 bases. Germline values: CDR1 SGDLS, CDR2 YYNGEE. The CDR3 nucleotides read TGTGCCAGCAGCCGGGGGGGTATGGAAAAACTGTTTTTT. It is translated as CASSRGGMEKLFF.

This chain joins TRBV28 and TRBJ2-7; TRBD1 might be the D (5 bases). The V gene lost 1 base and the J gene lost 2 bases, with 9 bases spanning the gap. The germline gives CDR1 MDHEN, CDR2 SYDVKM. The CDR3 is 14 residues long. Written as DNA, the CDR3 is TGTGCCAGCAGTTTATACAGGATCCCCTACGAGCAGTACTTC. Translated: CASSLYRIPYEQYF.

V gene TRBV5-4 combines with J gene TRBJ2-4, with D maybe TRBD1 (5 bases). The CDR3 covers 15 residues. Germline CDR1 is SGHNT and CDR2 is YYREEE (reference sequence). Trimming left V 0 bases short and J 5 bases short, with 12 bases between. The CDR3 here is CASSLGGRAENIQYF. CDR3 sequence (DNA): TGTGCCAGCAGCTTGGGGGGCAGGGCAGAAAACATTCAGTACTTC.

As DNA, the CDR3 is TGTGCCAGCAGTGGACAGGGAATGAACACTGAAGCTTTCTTT. Translating it yields CASSGQGMNTEAFF. This rearrangement joins TRBV6-1 to TRBJ1-1; 7 bases are a match to TRBD1. The CDR3 loop spans 14 amino acids. The J segment lost 0 bases and the V segment lost 4 bases, leaving 2 bases of the junction unmatched. CDR1 is MNHNS and CDR2 is SASEGT in the germline V gene.

This clone is medium-sized (0.01 to 0.1%). The CDR3: CASSDSTGGGTDTQYF. CDR3 nucleotide sequence: TGTGCCAGCAGTGACTCGACGGGGGGCGGCACAGATACGCAGTATTTT. The chain is built from TRBV6-4 and TRBJ2-3; D might be TRBD2 (7 bases). The CDR3 is made up of 16 amino acids. Trimming took off 0 bases at V and 1 base at J, with 11 bases between the two ends. Germline CDR1 and CDR2: MRHNA and SNTAGT.

The rearrangement joins TRBV29-1 to TRBJ1-4; tentative D call: TRBD1 (6 bases). CDR1 SQVTM and CDR2 ANQGSEA come from the germline V gene. Trimming stripped 6 bases from V and 1 base from J, with 15 bases between. The CDR3 sequence is 15 residues long. CDR3 in amino acids: CSVGGGRRTNEKLFF. CDR3 bases: TGCAGCGTGGGAGGGGGAAGAAGAACTAATGAAAAACTGTTTTTT. Complete variable domain (other parts from reference TRBV29-1 and TRBJ1-4): SAVISQKPSRDICQRGTSLTIQCQVDSQVTMMFWYRQQPGQSLTLIATANQGSEATYESGFVIDKFPISRPNLTFSTLTVSNMSPEDSSIYLCSVGGGRRTNEKLFFGSGTQLSVL.

The chain combines TRBV5-5 with TRBJ1-1; D not resolved. The germline CDR1 and CDR2 sequences are SGHKS and YYEKEE (reference sequence). The V end lost 0 bases, the J end lost 3 bases, and 15 bases lay between the germline ends. The CDR3 is 16 amino acids. Here the CDR3 DNA reads TGTGCCAGCAGCTTGGTTCCCGCCGTTCGGGACACTGAAGCTTTCTTT. Protein: CASSLVPAVRDTEAFF. Supplemented by reference TRBV5-5 and TRBJ1-1, the full variable domain reads DAGVTQSPTHLIKTRGQQVTLRCSPISGHKSVSWYQQVLGQGPQFIFQYYEKEERGRGNFPDRFSARQFPNYSSELNVNALLLGDSALYLCASSLVPAVRDTEAFFGQGTRLTVV.

The V call is TRBV18, the J call TRBJ1-5; TRBD1 matches at 8 bases. The V gene end was trimmed by 3 bases and the J gene end by 4 bases; junction bases not matched to a gene: 5. CDR3 length: 15 residues. The germline gives CDR1 KGHSH, CDR2 LQKENI. The CDR3 is CASSPSGQGNQPQHF. The CDR3 region has the DNA TGTGCCAGCTCACCTTCCGGACAGGGAAATCAGCCCCAGCATTTT.

The chain couples TRBV10-3 to TRBJ1-3, with 7 bases fitting TRBD1. V dropped 8 bases and J dropped 0; count of bases not matched to a gene: 4. CDR3 length: 14 residues. Germline CDR1 ENHRY, CDR2 SYGVKD. The CDR3 region is CAIWDSSSGNTIYF. DNA for the CDR3: TGTGCCATCTGGGACAGCTCCTCTGGAAACACCATATATTTT.

V and J are TRBV4-2 and TRBJ1-1; 9 nucleotides align to TRBD1. The junction had 11 bases not matched to a gene; V was cut back by 5 bases and J by 4 bases. The germline CDR1 and CDR2 sequences are LGHNA and YNFKEQ. This CDR3 contains 16 residues. The CDR3 loop reads CASSGGTGNIGTEAFF. As DNA, the CDR3 is TGTGCCAGCAGCGGGGGGACAGGGAATATAGGCACTGAAGCTTTCTTT.

This clone appeared a few times. V usage is TRBV7-9 and J usage is TRBJ1-1; a possible D gene is TRBD1 (5 bases). The germline V and J ends were trimmed by 1 base and 11 bases, with 14 bases remaining between them. The CDR3 sequence is 13 residues long. The germline CDR1 and CDR2 sequences are SEHNR and FQNEAQ (reference sequence). CDR3 DNA: TGTGCCAGCAGCTTAGGGCCGGGGGAGAGCGCTTTCTTT. It translates to CASSLGPGESAFF.

This clone appeared a few times. The chain couples TRBV6-4 to TRBJ2-3, with 9 bases lining up with TRBD1. The germline V gene has CDR1 MRHNA and CDR2 SNTAGT. The CDR3 runs to 15 residues. V gave up 6 bases and J gave up 2 bases; unmatched junction bases: 6. The CDR3 sequence is CASRTGTGPTDTQYF. The DNA of the CDR3 is TGTGCCAGCAGGACCGGGACAGGGCCCACAGATACGCAGTATTTT.

The chain joins TRBV27 to TRBJ1-6; TRBD1 aligns across 9 bases. The CDR3 sequence is 22 residues long. Germline CDR1 is MNHEY and CDR2 is SMNVEV (reference sequence). Trimming at V came to 8 bases and at J to 0 bases, leaving 23 bases not matched to a gene. The CDR3 loop is CASAPFRLDRGEGSSYNSPLHF. The CDR3 coding sequence is TGTGCCAGCGCCCCCTTTAGGCTCGACAGGGGGGAAGGAAGCTCCTATAATTCACCCCTCCACTTT.

The rearrangement links TRBV7-2 to TRBJ2-7, with a tentative D call TRBD2 (7 bases). Per germline, CDR1 SGHTA and CDR2 FQGNSA. This CDR3 has 15 residues. V gave up 5 bases and J gave up 2 bases, with 16 bases separating them. CDR3 nucleotides: TGTGCCAGCAGCCAGGGGAGGGGCCGGACCTACGAGCAGTACTTC. Translated, it gives CASSQGRGRTYEQYF.

The J gene is TRBJ1-3, the V gene TRBV11-2, with unresolved D. Germline-derived CDR1 and CDR2 are SGHAT and FQNNGV. The CDR3 sequence is 13 residues long. The V and J ends lost 2 bases and 4 bases respectively, with 6 bases between them. The CDR3 region has the DNA TGTGCCAGCAGCTTATACGGGGGAAACACCATATATTTT. This gives the protein CASSLYGGNTIYF.

The genes are TRBV11-2 and TRBJ1-1; TRBD1 aligns across 8 bases. The germline gives CDR1 SGHAT, CDR2 FQNNGV. Unmatched junction bases numbered 10, after V lost 5 bases and J lost 2 bases. There are 16 residues in the CDR3. CDR3 DNA: TGTGCCAGCAGCCCGGGACAGGTCGAGTCCAACACTGAAGCTTTCTTT. As protein: CASSPGQVESNTEAFF.

The chain links TRBV7-2 to TRBJ1-2; possible D gene TRBD1, 6 bases. The CDR3 is 14 residues long. Between the trimmed V and J ends, which lost 1 base and 7 bases, there was a span of 13 bases. Germline V CDR1 and CDR2: SGHTA, FQGNSA. CDR3 in DNA: TGTGCCAGCAGCTTAGGGGCAGGGGTCCTTGGCTACACCTTC. Translating gives CASSLGAGVLGYTF.

The chain combines TRBV6-1 with TRBJ1-2; 7 bases align to TRBD1. Looked up from germline, CDR1 is MNHNS and CDR2 is SASEGT. Trimming cost V 4 bases and J 6 bases; bases outside gene matches: 11. The CDR3 spans 15 residues. For the CDR3, the DNA is TGTGCCAGCAGTGCGGGGCCGCAGGGGGGCCATGGCTACACCTTC. This translates into CASSAGPQGGHGYTF.

This chain links TRBV18 with TRBJ2-2; TRBD1 matches at 9 bases. CDR1 KGHSH and CDR2 LQKENI come from the germline V gene. The CDR3 length is 16 residues. After removal of 4 bases from V and 5 bases from J, the junction contained 8 bases not matched to a gene. The chain's CDR3 is CASSLGPGTGTGELFF. As DNA, the CDR3 is TGTGCCAGCTCACTGGGTCCCGGGACAGGGACCGGGGAGCTGTTTTTT.

V is TRBV19 and J is TRBJ1-5; the match to TRBD1 covers 9 bases. Germline V lookup: CDR1 LNHDA, CDR2 SQIVND (reference sequence). V lost 3 bases to trimming and J lost 6 bases; unmatched junction nucleotides: 6. This CDR3 spans 15 amino acids. The CDR3 DNA reads as TGTGCCAGTAGTATTGGACAGGGGATGGGTCAGCCCCAGCATTTT. This gives the protein CASSIGQGMGQPQHF.

The chain uses TRBV6-5 and TRBJ1-2, with TRBD1 as a possible D gene (5 bases). The CDR3 length is 12 residues. Trimming took off 5 bases at V and 2 bases at J, with 6 bases between the two ends. Germline lookup yields CDR1 MNHEY and CDR2 SVGAGI. CDR3 region: CASSPGNYGYTF. The DNA for the CDR3 is TGTGCCAGCAGTCCAGGGAACTATGGCTACACCTTC.

The CDR3 DNA reads TGCAGCGTTGAAGATCGATCGGGGATAGAACGGTTTTTT. Translating gives CSVEDRSGIERFF. V usage is TRBV29-1 and J usage is TRBJ1-4; D gene ambiguous. Germline V lookup: CDR1 SQVTM, CDR2 ANQGSEA. V lost 0 bases to trimming and J lost 16 bases, with 18 bases between them. The CDR3 has 13 residues.

The count of this clone is one. The rearrangement links TRBV6-1 to TRBJ1-6, with 9 bases aligning to TRBD1. J was trimmed by 5 bases and V by 3 bases; bases with no gene match: 2. CDR1 and CDR2 (germline): MNHNS, SASEGT. The CDR3 runs 15 residues. Here the CDR3 DNA reads TGTGCCAGCAGTGATGGGACAGGGAATAATTCACCCCTCCACTTT. This gives the protein CASSDGTGNNSPLHF.

V is TRBV19 and J is TRBJ2-2; a possible D gene is TRBD2 (5 bases). Germline-derived CDR1 and CDR2 are LNHDA and SQIVND (reference sequence). Trimming shortened V by 7 bases and J by 4 bases, and 13 bases separated the two germline ends. CDR3 size: 14 residues. The CDR3 DNA is TGTGCCAGTACGACAAGGACTGCCACCGGGGAGCTGTTTTTT. This translates into CASTTRTATGELFF.

V and J are TRBV9 and TRBJ2-1, with D perhaps matching TRBD1 (6 bases). V was trimmed by 4 bases and J by 4 bases, leaving 15 bases between them. The germline V gene encodes CDR1 SGDLS and CDR2 YYNGEE. The CDR3 sequence is 15 residues long. The CDR3 sequence: CASSTRGSAYNEQFF. DNA for the CDR3: TGTGCCAGCAGCACAAGGGGGAGTGCTTACAATGAGCAGTTCTTC. Drawing the rest from reference TRBV9 and TRBJ2-1, the complete variable domain is DSGVTQTPKHLITATGQRVTLRCSPRSGDLSVYWYQQSLDQGLQFLIQYYNGEERAKGNILERFSAQQFPDLHSELNLSSLELGDSALYFCASSTRGSAYNEQFFGPGTRLTVL.